This T cell receptor (beta chain) came from a study of T cell responses to AZD1222 COVID-19 vaccine. Study overall: Whether given at about 4 or about 12 weeks, second doses were pooled. Findings and caveats of the study: Nearly half of spike-specific TCRs reportedly go after variant regions that carry no mutations. With dominance at 160-218 and 743-854, vaccine-associated CD4 TCRs spanned spike. Donors were mostly white British, more females; clonal diversity possibly underestimated.

Regarding this clone: Its antigen is undetermined.

Data came from immunoSEQ multiplex PCR; TCRdb stores just in-frame clones and leaves some out. This table has about 120,000 clones, 89% appearing once. The CDR3 runs to 13 residues. Germline loops: CDR1 SQVTM, CDR2 ANQGSEA. V lost 3 bases to trimming and J lost 2 bases, with 9 bases between them. This chain links TRBV29-1 with TRBJ2-3, with a possible D match to TRBD2 (6 bases). The receptor comes from an adult in good health. The specimen comprised peripheral blood, sampled on day 0 of AZD1222 vaccination. CDR3 loop: CSVDGGATDTQYF. The CDR3 coding sequence is TGCAGCGTTGATGGCGGGGCCACAGATACGCAGTATTTT.